Listed here are 10 T cell receptor beta chains from one sample, sequenced in a study of cytomegalovirus exposure and HLA in healthy donors (dated by TCRdb to the late 2010s). To prepare the library, the immunoSEQ multiplex PCR assay was applied. A mixture of 60 forward primers for TCR Vbeta segments and 13 reverse primers for TCR Jbeta segments was used in the multiplex PCR. Drawn from immuneACCESS, this table holds only the in-frame rearrangements with V and J called that TCRdb kept. Clones are partly lost; checked studies trace under half to an unresolved V gene and leave the rest unexplained. The sample yields about 160,000 clones; roughly three quarters were counted once. The top ten hold 9.5% to 10% of the sample. The sequenced sample was PBMCs. The receptor source for this set is a young man in good health and CMV-seropositive.

Written as DNA, the CDR3 is TGTGCCAGCGGGGACTACACTAACTATGGCTACACCTTC. Translation gives CASGDYTNYGYTF. This sequence joins TRBV19 and TRBJ1-2; the D gene is possibly TRBD1 (5 bases). Trimming removed 9 bases from V and 0 bases from J, with 11 bases in between. Germline CDR1 and CDR2: LNHDA and SQIVND (reference sequence). The CDR3 length is 13 residues.

The rearrangement uses TRBV9 and TRBJ2-7; 10 bases agree with TRBD2. This CDR3 has 15 residues. V lost 4 bases, J lost 2 bases, and 6 bases stayed unmatched. Per the germline V gene, CDR1 is SGDLS and CDR2 is YYNGEE. The CDR3 is CASSPWSGRAYEQYF. CDR3 DNA: TGTGCCAGCAGCCCGTGGAGCGGGAGGGCCTACGAGCAGTACTTC.

This clone has just one count. The chain couples TRBV9 to TRBJ1-3, with 10 bases lining up with TRBD1. Germline V CDR1 and CDR2: SGDLS, YYNGEE. The junction had 2 bases not matched to a gene; V was cut back by 3 bases and J by 2 bases. The CDR3 sequence is 15 residues long. Written as DNA, the CDR3 is TGTGCCAGCAGCGATGGGACAGGGGCTGGAAACACCATATATTTT. It encodes CASSDGTGAGNTIYF.

On this clone itself: One end of the junction varies from germline; a read error may be responsible. The CDR3 nucleotides are TGTGCCGGCAGTGAGAGCAGGGGGATTTACGAGCAGTACTTC. This codes for CAGSESRGIYEQYF. The J gene is TRBJ2-7, the V gene TRBV2; 7 positions match TRBD1. Per the germline V gene, CDR1 is SNHLY and CDR2 is FYNNEI. This CDR3 region has 14 residues.

The chain couples TRBV9 to TRBJ1-3, with D hard to call. Germline V gene sequence: CDR1 SGDLS, CDR2 YYNGEE. The ends were cut back, 5 bases at V and 2 bases at J, with 8 bases in the middle. The CDR3 spans 13 residues. The DNA for the CDR3 is TGTGCCAGCAGAAGAGGGACTGGAAACACCATATATTTT. This gives the protein CASRRGTGNTIYF.

V and J are TRBV6-5 and TRBJ1-6, with a possible D match to TRBD1 (5 bases). Germline V CDR1 and CDR2: MNHEY, SVGAGI. The length of the CDR3 is 16 residues. Trimming shortened V by 0 bases and J by 4 bases, and 10 bases separated the two germline ends. This chain's CDR3 is CASSYSRTRYNSPLHF. CDR3 coding DNA: TGTGCCAGCAGTTACTCCCGGACAAGGTATAATTCACCCCTCCACTTT.

The CDR3 is CATSRGHTGYNEQFF. For the CDR3, the DNA is TGTGCCACCAGCAGAGGTCACACAGGGTACAATGAGCAGTTCTTC. The chain combines TRBV15 with TRBJ2-1, with D maybe TRBD1 (6 bases). Trimming stripped 1 base from V and 4 bases from J, with 11 bases between. CDR1 and CDR2 from the germline V gene are LNHNV and YYDKDF (reference sequence). There are 15 residues in the CDR3.

The DNA of the CDR3 is TGTGCCAGCAGCCAGGACCTGGCTAGCGCCTACGAGCAGTACTTC. Its protein is CASSQDLASAYEQYF. V and J are TRBV4-2 and TRBJ2-7, with a weak D call TRBD2 (6 bases). The V gene's germline CDR1 is LGHNA and CDR2 YNFKEQ. Deletions cut 3 bases from V and 2 bases from J, with 14 bases between. The CDR3 is 15 amino acids.

The chain links TRBV20-1 to TRBJ1-2; a weak D match, TRBD1 (6 bases). CDR3 length: 11 residues. Trimming shortened V by 3 bases and J by 8 bases, and 10 bases separated the two germline ends. The V gene's germline CDR1 is DFQATT and CDR2 SNEGSKA (reference sequence). DNA of the CDR3: TGCAGTGCTAGCCCTCAGGGGGGCTACACCTTC. Amino acid sequence: CSASPQGGYTF.

In DNA, the CDR3 is TGTGCCAGCAGCTTACGGACAGGGGGCAATCAGCCCCAGCATTTT. This encodes CASSLRTGGNQPQHF. The chain links TRBV5-6 to TRBJ1-5; TRBD1 agrees at 9 bases. This CDR3 has 15 residues. Germline values: CDR1 SGHDT, CDR2 YYEEEE. V gave up 2 bases and J gave up 2 bases; unmatched junction bases: 2.